What follows is one TCR beta chain and its context. The data originate from a study of control samples from healthy donors and cancer patients. CDR1 and CDR2 (germline): SGHTA, FQGTGA. The CDR3 is 13 amino acids. V was trimmed by 5 bases and J by 6 bases, leaving 14 bases between them. TCRdb keeps only in-frame clones here, not all; method: immunoSEQ multiplex PCR. The table shows approximately 150,000 clones, with around 88% occurring only once. The sequence came from a man aged 18 to 29 in good health. Sequencing used blood. The chain employs TRBV7-3 and TRBJ2-7; D is unclear. CDR3 in DNA: TGTGCCAGCAGCCTCGGAATTTGGGGCGAGCAGTACTTC. Translation: CASSLGIWGEQYF. Full variable domain (rest looked up from reference TRBV7-3 and TRBJ2-7): GAGVSQTPSNKVTEKGKYVELRCDPISGHTALYWYRQSLGQGPEFLIYFQGTGAADDSGLPNDRFFAVRPEGSVSTLKIQRTERGDSAVYLCASSLGIWGEQYFGPGTRLTVT.